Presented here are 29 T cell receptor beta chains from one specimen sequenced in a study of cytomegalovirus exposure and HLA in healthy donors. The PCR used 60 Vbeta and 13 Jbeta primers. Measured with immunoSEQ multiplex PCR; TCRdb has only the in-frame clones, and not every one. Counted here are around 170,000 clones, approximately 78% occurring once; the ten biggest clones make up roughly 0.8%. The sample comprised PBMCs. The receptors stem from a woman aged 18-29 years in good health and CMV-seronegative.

CDR3 sequence reads: CASSLVGRDRAGKLFF. CDR3 DNA: TGTGCCAGCAGCTTAGTCGGCCGGGACAGGGCTGGAAAACTGTTTTTT. This chain links TRBV7-8 with TRBJ1-4; 9 nucleotides agree with TRBD1. The V and J ends lost 1 base and 10 bases, in that order; junction bases with no gene match: 10. The germline gives CDR1 SGHVS, CDR2 FQNEAQ. This CDR3 is built from 16 residues.

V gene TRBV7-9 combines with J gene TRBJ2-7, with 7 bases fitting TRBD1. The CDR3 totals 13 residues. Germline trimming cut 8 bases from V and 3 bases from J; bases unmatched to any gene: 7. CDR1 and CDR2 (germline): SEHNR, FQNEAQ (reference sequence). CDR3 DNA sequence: TGTGCCAGCGGGCGGACAGGACTCTACGAGCAGTACTTC. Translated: CASGRTGLYEQYF.

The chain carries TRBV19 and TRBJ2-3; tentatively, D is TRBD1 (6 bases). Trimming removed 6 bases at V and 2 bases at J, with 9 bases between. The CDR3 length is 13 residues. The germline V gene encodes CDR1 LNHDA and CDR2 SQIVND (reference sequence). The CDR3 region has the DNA TGTGCCAGTAGGGACAGACTCACAGATACGCAGTATTTT. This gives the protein CASRDRLTDTQYF. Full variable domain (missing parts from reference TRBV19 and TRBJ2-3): DGGITQSPKYLFRKEGQNVTLSCEQNLNHDAMYWYRQDPGQGLRLIYYSQIVNDFQKGDIAEGYSVSREKKESFPLTVTSAQKNPTAFYLCASRDRLTDTQYFGPGTRLTVL.

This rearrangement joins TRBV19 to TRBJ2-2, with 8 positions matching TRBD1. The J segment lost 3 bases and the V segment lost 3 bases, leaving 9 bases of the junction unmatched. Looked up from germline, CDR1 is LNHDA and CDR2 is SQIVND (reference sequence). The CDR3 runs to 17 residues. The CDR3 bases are TGTGCCAGTAGTATGCACCGGACAGGGCGGGACACCGGGGAGCTGTTTTTT. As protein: CASSMHRTGRDTGELFF.

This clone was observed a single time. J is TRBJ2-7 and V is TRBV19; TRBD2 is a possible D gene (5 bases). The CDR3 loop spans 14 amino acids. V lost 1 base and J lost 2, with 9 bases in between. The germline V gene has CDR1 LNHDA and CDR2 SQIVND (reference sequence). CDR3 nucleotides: TGTGCCAGTAGTATAGGAGGGAAAGCCTACGAGCAGTACTTC. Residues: CASSIGGKAYEQYF. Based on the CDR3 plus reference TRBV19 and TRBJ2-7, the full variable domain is DGGITQSPKYLFRKEGQNVTLSCEQNLNHDAMYWYRQDPGQGLRLIYYSQIVNDFQKGDIAEGYSVSREKKESFPLTVTSAQKNPTAFYLCASSIGGKAYEQYFGPGTRLTVT.

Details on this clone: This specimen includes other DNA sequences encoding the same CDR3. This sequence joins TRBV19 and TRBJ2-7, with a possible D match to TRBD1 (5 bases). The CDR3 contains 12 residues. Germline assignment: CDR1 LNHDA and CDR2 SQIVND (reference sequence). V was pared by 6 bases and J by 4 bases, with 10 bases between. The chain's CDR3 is CASSPQGYEQYF. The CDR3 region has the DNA TGTGCCAGTAGCCCGCAGGGTTACGAGCAGTACTTC.

This CDR3 is CASSLLPGQLNTEAFF. CDR3 in DNA: TGTGCCAGCAGTTTACTCCCGGGACAGCTAAACACTGAAGCTTTCTTT. The gene calls are TRBV27 and TRBJ1-1; 7 bases map to TRBD1. CDR3 length: 16 amino acids. J lost 2 bases, V lost 2 bases, and 8 bases had no gene match. Germline lookup yields CDR1 MNHEY and CDR2 SMNVEV (reference sequence).

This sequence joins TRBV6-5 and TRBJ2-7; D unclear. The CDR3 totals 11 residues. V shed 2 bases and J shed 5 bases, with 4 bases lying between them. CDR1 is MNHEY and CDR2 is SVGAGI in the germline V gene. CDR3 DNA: TGTGCCAGCAGTTACCGGGACGAGCAGTACTTC. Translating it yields CASSYRDEQYF.

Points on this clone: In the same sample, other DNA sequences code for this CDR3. The CDR3 DNA sequence: TGTGCCAGCAGCTTAGTCGGAGGTTACGAGCAGTACTTC. It translates to CASSLVGGYEQYF. The chain combines TRBV7-9 with TRBJ2-7; D possibly corresponds to TRBD2 (5 bases). Germline V gives CDR1 SEHNR, CDR2 FQNEAQ (reference sequence). The CDR3 runs to 13 residues. V was trimmed by 1 base and J by 4 bases, leaving 8 bases between them. Supplemented by reference TRBV7-9 and TRBJ2-7, the full variable domain reads DTGVSQNPRHKITKRGQNVTFRCDPISEHNRLYWYRQTLGQGPEFLTYFQNEAQLEKSRLLSDRFSAERPKGSFSTLEIQRTEQGDSAMYLCASSLVGGYEQYFGPGTRLTVT.

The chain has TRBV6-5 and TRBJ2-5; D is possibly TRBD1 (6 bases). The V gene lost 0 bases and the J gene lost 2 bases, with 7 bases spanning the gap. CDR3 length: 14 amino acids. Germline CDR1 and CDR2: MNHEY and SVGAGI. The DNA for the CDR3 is TGTGCCAGCAGTTACTCCGGACAGCAAGAGACCCAGTACTTC. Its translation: CASSYSGQQETQYF.

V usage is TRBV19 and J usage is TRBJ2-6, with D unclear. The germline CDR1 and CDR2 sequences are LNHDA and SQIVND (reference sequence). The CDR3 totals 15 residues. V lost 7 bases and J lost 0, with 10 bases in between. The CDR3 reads CASMSLVSGANVLTF. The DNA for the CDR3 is TGTGCCAGTATGAGCCTGGTCTCTGGGGCCAACGTCCTGACTTTC. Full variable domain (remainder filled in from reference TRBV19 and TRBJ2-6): DGGITQSPKYLFRKEGQNVTLSCEQNLNHDAMYWYRQDPGQGLRLIYYSQIVNDFQKGDIAEGYSVSREKKESFPLTVTSAQKNPTAFYLCASMSLVSGANVLTFGAGSRLTVL.

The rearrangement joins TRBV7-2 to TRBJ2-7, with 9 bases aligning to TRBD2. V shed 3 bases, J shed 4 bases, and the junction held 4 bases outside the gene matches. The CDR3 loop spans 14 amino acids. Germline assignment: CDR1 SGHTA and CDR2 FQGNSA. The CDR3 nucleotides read TGTGCCAGCAGCTTGGGCGGGAGGGGTTACGAGCAGTACTTC. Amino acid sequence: CASSLGGRGYEQYF.

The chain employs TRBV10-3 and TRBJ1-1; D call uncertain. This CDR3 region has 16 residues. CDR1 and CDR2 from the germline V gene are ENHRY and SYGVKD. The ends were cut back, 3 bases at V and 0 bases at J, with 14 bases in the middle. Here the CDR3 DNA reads TGTGCCATCAGTGATGTGAGCGCTACACTGAACACTGAAGCTTTCTTT. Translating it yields CAISDVSATLNTEAFF.

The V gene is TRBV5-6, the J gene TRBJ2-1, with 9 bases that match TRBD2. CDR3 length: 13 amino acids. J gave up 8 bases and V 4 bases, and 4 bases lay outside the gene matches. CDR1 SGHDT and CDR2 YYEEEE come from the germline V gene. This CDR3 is CASSRRTSDEQFF. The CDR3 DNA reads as TGTGCCAGCAGCCGAAGGACTAGCGATGAGCAGTTCTTC.

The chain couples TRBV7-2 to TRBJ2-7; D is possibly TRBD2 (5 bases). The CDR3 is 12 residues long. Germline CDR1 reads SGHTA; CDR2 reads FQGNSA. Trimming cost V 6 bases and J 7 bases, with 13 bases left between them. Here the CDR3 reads CASRLTPGEQYF. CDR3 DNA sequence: TGTGCCAGCAGATTGACACCGGGGGAGCAGTACTTC.

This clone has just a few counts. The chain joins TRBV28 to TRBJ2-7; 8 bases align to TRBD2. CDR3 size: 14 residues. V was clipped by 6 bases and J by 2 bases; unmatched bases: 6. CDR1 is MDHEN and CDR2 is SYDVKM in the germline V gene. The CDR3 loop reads CASRDSGTPYEQYF. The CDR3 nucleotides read TGTGCCAGCAGGGATAGCGGGACCCCCTACGAGCAGTACTTC.

The CDR3 coding sequence is TGTGCCAGCAGCCCACAGGGGAGCTCCTACGAGCAGTACTTC. As protein: CASSPQGSSYEQYF. V gene TRBV7-9 combines with J gene TRBJ2-7; 7 nucleotides line up with TRBD1. The germline V gene has CDR1 SEHNR and CDR2 FQNEAQ (reference sequence). Unmatched junction bases numbered 4, after V lost 5 bases and J lost 0 bases. There are 14 residues in the CDR3.

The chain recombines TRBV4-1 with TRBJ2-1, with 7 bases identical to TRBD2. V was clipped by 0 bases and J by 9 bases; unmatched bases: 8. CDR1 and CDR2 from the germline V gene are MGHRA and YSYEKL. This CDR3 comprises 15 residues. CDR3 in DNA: TGCGCCAGCAGCCAAGAGCAGGCTTGGGAGGGTGAGCAGTTCTTC. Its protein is CASSQEQAWEGEQFF.

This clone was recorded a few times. The CDR3 sequence: CASGADTGELFF. DNA of the CDR3: TGTGCCAGCGGGGCGGACACCGGGGAGCTGTTTTTT. The rearrangement joins TRBV6-1 to TRBJ2-2; a possible D gene is TRBD1 (5 bases). Germline assignment: CDR1 MNHNS and CDR2 SASEGT. The CDR3 is made up of 12 amino acids. V dropped 8 bases and J dropped 3 bases, with 7 bases sitting between them.

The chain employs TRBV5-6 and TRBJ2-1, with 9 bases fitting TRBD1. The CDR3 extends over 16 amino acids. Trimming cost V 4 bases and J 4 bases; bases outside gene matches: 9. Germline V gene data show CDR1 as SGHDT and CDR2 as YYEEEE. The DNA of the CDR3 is TGTGCCAGCAGCCTCGGTATGGGACAGGGTTACAATGAGCAGTTCTTC. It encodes CASSLGMGQGYNEQFF.

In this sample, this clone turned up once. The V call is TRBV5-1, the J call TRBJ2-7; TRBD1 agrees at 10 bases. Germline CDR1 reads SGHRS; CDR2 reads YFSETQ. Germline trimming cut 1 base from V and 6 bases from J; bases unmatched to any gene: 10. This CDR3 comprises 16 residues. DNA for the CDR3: TGCGCCAGCAGCTTGAGGTCCGGGACAGGGGCCGGCGAGCAGTACTTC. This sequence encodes CASSLRSGTGAGEQYF.

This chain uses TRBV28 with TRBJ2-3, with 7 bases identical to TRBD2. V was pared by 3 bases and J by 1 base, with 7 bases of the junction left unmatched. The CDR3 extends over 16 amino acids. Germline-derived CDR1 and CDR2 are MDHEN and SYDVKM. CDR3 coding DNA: TGTGCCAGCAGTTTGTTGGCGGGAGTCGGCACAGATACGCAGTATTTT. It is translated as CASSLLAGVGTDTQYF.

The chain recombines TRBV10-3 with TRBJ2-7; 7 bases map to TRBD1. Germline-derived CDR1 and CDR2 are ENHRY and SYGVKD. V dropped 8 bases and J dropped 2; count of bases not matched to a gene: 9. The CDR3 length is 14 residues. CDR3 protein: CAIDKGTATYEQYF. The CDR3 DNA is TGTGCCATCGACAAAGGGACAGCCACCTACGAGCAGTACTTC.

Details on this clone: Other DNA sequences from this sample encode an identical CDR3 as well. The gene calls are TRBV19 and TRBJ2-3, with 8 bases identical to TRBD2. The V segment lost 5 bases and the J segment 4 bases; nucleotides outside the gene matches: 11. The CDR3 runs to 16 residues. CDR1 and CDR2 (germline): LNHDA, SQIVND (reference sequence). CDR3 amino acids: CASSPVSGREADTQYF. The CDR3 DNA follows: TGTGCCAGTAGTCCCGTATCGGGGCGGGAGGCAGATACGCAGTATTTT.

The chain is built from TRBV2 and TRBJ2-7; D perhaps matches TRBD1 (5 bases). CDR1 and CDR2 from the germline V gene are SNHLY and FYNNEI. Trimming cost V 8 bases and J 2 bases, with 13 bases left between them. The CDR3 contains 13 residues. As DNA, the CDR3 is TGTGCCAGCGGGGCCGTCGACGCCTACGAGCAGTACTTC. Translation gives CASGAVDAYEQYF.

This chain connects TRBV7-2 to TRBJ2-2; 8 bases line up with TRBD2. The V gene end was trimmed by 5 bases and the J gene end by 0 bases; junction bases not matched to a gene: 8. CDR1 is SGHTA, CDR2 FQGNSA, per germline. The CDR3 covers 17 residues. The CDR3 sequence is CASSRTPRGANTGELFF. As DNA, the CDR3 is TGTGCCAGCAGCCGGACACCGCGGGGGGCGAACACCGGGGAGCTGTTTTTT.

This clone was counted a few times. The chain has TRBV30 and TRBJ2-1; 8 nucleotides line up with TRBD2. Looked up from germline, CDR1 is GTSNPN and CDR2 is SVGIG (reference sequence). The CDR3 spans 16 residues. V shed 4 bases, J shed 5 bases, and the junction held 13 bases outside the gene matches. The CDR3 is CAWTIGAGDVNNEQFF. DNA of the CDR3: TGTGCCTGGACGATTGGAGCGGGAGATGTGAACAATGAGCAGTTCTTC.

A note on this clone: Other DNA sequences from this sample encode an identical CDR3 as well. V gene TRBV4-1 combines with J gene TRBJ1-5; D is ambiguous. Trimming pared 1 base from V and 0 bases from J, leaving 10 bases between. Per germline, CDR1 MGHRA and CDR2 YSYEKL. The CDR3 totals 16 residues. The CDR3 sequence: CASSQAPGDSNQPQHF. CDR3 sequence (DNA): TGCGCCAGCAGCCAAGCCCCCGGTGATAGCAATCAGCCCCAGCATTTT.

The CDR3 DNA is TGTGCCACCAGCGGACGGGGAACCGGGGAGCTGTTTTTT. This translates into CATSGRGTGELFF. This sequence joins TRBV15 and TRBJ2-2, with D tentatively TRBD2 (5 bases). Germline V gene sequence: CDR1 LNHNV, CDR2 YYDKDF (reference sequence). Trimming left V 5 bases short and J 5 bases short, with 9 bases between. The CDR3 extends over 13 amino acids. The whole variable domain, remainder taken from reference TRBV15 and TRBJ2-2, is DAMVIQNPRYQVTQFGKPVTLSCSQTLNHNVMYWYQQKSSQAPKLLFHYYDKDFNNEADTPDNFQSRRPNTSFCFLDIRSPGLGDTAMYLCATSGRGTGELFFGEGSRLTVL.